This record covers a single T cell receptor (beta chain). Its cognate antigen is unknown. The lymph nodes were axillary draining lymph nodes from breast cancer patients. The V gene lost 4 bases and the J gene lost 5 bases, with 16 bases spanning the gap. Germline lookup yields CDR1 SGHRS and CDR2 YFSETQ. The CDR3 consists of 16 residues. These data are taken from a study of breast tumors, draining lymph nodes, adjacent tissues. General study results and limits: Tumor repertoires ranked between lymph nodes and nontumor tissue in diversity, with V and J gene preferences. That most tumor T cells come from lymph nodes remained unproven. Compared with basal-like, luminal-like tumors shared significantly more repertoire with nontumor tissue.

Each CDR3 protein is one row after TCRdb ran MiXCR on the multiplex PCR reads. This repertoire shows 200,000 to 300,000 distinct CDR3 sequences, roughly 30% found once; its top ten account for more than 0.85%. The chain joins TRBV5-1 to TRBJ1-6; the D is unclear. The TCR sequence derives from a female donor with breast cancer. Some clones in this sample may be carry-over from other donors' samples. Sequences were obtained from axillary lymph node tissue. DNA of the CDR3: TGCGCCAGCAGCCCCGGACGGAGCCCCCATAATTCACCCCTCCACTTT. Residues: CASSPGRSPHNSPLHF. Full variable domain (missing parts from reference TRBV5-1 and TRBJ1-6): KAGVTQTPRYLIKTRGQQVTLSCSPISGHRSVSWYQQTPGQGLQFLFEYFSETQRNKGNFPGRFSGRQFSNSRSEMNVSTLELGDSALYLCASSPGRSPHNSPLHFGNGTRLTVT.